This T cell receptor beta chain stems from a study of T cells in Graves' hyperthyroidism and ophthalmopathy. At the level of the study: Peripheral blood was drawn at first diagnosis, prior to all treatment.

The study's findings and limits: Blood also carried most thyroid clonotypes expanded above 0.001.

Regions amplified from RNA transcripts were the TCR beta CDR3 regions. During a first-round RT-PCR of the TCR CDR3, the HTBI primer set was used. TCRdb independently ran MiXCR on the multiplex PCR reads; one entry per CDR3 protein. The table shows some 530,000 distinct CDR3 sequences, with about 20% occurring only once. The diagnoses drew upon clinical symptoms, serum thyroxine and TRAb, thyroid ultrasound and orbital computed tomography. V lost 5 bases to trimming and J lost 13 bases; unmatched junction nucleotides: 10. CDR3 length: 14 amino acids. Germline V gene lookup returns CDR1 SEHNR and CDR2 FQNEAQ (reference sequence). There are a few counts of this clonotype. Antigen: not known.

Material: blood. The genes are TRBV7-9 and TRBJ2-1; 11 nucleotides agree with TRBD1. This TCR was recovered from a woman aged 65 to 85 with Graves' ophthalmopathy. CDR3 residues: CASSLRTGGFTQFF. The CDR3 region has the DNA TGTGCCAGCAGCCTCAGGACAGGGGGCTTTACTCAGTTCTTC.